A single sample is the source of the 25 T cell receptor beta chains below, sequenced in a study of Ad26.COV2.S vaccination and SARS-CoV-2 variants. Here immunoSEQ multiplex PCR was the method, and the copy in TCRdb shows in-frame clones only, minus some. The table has more than 85,000 clones, about 78% seen once; the top ten hold roughly 17%. The sequenced sample was peripheral blood, obtained after recovery from COVID-19. All receptors come from a human donor who had recovered from COVID-19.

This chain connects TRBV11-3 to TRBJ2-3; TRBD1 matches 7 bases. The junction had 1 base not matched to a gene; V was cut back by 1 base and J by 3 bases. Germline values: CDR1 SGHNT, CDR2 YENEEA. The CDR3 sequence is 14 residues long. The CDR3 coding sequence is TGTGCCAGCAGCTTAGGACAGGGTACAGATACGCAGTATTTT. Encoded protein: CASSLGQGTDTQYF.

J is TRBJ1-2 and V is TRBV11-2; the D is unclear. V was trimmed by 4 bases and J by 1 base, leaving 10 bases between them. The length of the CDR3 is 14 residues. CDR1 is SGHAT and CDR2 is FQNNGV in the germline V gene. The CDR3 sequence is CASSWAPDNYGYTF. The CDR3, as DNA: TGTGCCAGCAGCTGGGCCCCAGATAACTATGGCTACACCTTC.

This chain uses TRBV6-1 with TRBJ2-6; D is unresolved. Germline assignment: CDR1 MNHNS and CDR2 SASEGT. The V end lost 3 bases, the J end lost 5 bases, and 8 bases lay between the germline ends. The CDR3 consists of 14 residues. The CDR3 is CASSDTPRANVLTF. DNA of the CDR3: TGTGCCAGCAGTGATACTCCTAGGGCCAACGTCCTGACTTTC.

The genes are TRBV6-1 and TRBJ2-5; tentative D call: TRBD2 (5 bases). This CDR3 is 18 amino acids long. Germline assignment: CDR1 MNHNS and CDR2 SASEGT. Trimming shortened V by 0 bases and J by 2 bases, and 19 bases separated the two germline ends. The CDR3 spells CASSEARLAQLLQETQYF. The CDR3 coding sequence is TGTGCCAGCAGTGAAGCGCGGCTAGCCCAGCTCCTTCAAGAGACCCAGTACTTC.

The genes are TRBV7-3 and TRBJ2-3, with TRBD2 identical over 11 bases. This CDR3 is built from 15 residues. From germline, CDR1 is SGHTA and CDR2 FQGTGA. Trimming cost V 5 bases and J 3 bases; bases outside gene matches: 4. Here the CDR3 DNA reads TGTGCCAGCAGCAGACTAGCGGGGAGAACAGATACGCAGTATTTT. It encodes CASSRLAGRTDTQYF.

This chain links TRBV7-6 with TRBJ2-5; TRBD2 matches 15 bases. The germline gives CDR1 SGHVS, CDR2 FNYEAQ. V dropped 5 bases and J dropped 4; count of bases not matched to a gene: 8. The CDR3 sequence is 17 residues long. CDR3 sequence: CASSPGTSGGTGETQYF. The CDR3 region has the DNA TGTGCCAGCAGCCCCGGGACTAGCGGGGGGACTGGAGAGACCCAGTACTTC.

This clone came up once. The chain couples TRBV6-5 to TRBJ1-3; D uncertain. This CDR3 spans 14 amino acids. V was pared by 8 bases and J by 0 bases, with 11 bases between. The germline V gene encodes CDR1 MNHEY and CDR2 SVGAGI. Here the CDR3 reads CASGQEFSGNTIYF. Written as DNA, the CDR3 is TGTGCCAGCGGCCAGGAATTCTCTGGAAACACCATATATTTT.

The V call is TRBV28, the J call TRBJ2-1; 14 bases map to TRBD2. CDR3 length: 16 residues. Germline V lookup: CDR1 MDHEN, CDR2 SYDVKM. J was trimmed by 9 bases and V by 6 bases; bases with no gene match: 10. The CDR3 loop is CASSIGGLAGGGEQFF. CDR3 DNA: TGTGCCAGCAGCATTGGAGGACTAGCGGGGGGCGGTGAGCAGTTCTTC.

The chain employs TRBV18 and TRBJ1-1; no clear D. Trimming shortened V by 2 bases and J by 1 base, and 11 bases separated the two germline ends. CDR1 and CDR2 (germline): KGHSH, LQKENI. The CDR3 spans 15 residues. The CDR3 sequence is CASSPLSLGNTEAFF. The CDR3 region has the DNA TGTGCCAGCTCACCATTATCTTTGGGGAACACTGAAGCTTTCTTT.

The rearrangement uses TRBV5-4 and TRBJ2-1, with D perhaps matching TRBD1 or TRBD2 (5 bases each). The CDR3 spans 12 residues. The germline V gene encodes CDR1 SGHNT and CDR2 YYREEE (reference sequence). Trimming removed 4 bases from V and 10 bases from J, with 12 bases in between. CDR3: CASSAARGEQFF. Here the CDR3 DNA reads TGTGCCAGCAGCGCCGCGAGGGGCGAGCAGTTCTTC.

The V gene is TRBV16, the J gene TRBJ1-3; possible D gene TRBD1, 5 bases. Deletions cut 4 bases from V and 0 bases from J, with 10 bases between. Germline assignment: CDR1 KGHSY and CDR2 FQNENV. CDR3 length equals 15 residues. In DNA form, the CDR3 reads TGTGCCAGCAGCCCGCGAGGGACCTCTGGAAACACCATATATTTT. The encoded protein is CASSPRGTSGNTIYF.

The V gene is TRBV7-2, the J gene TRBJ2-3; D is undetermined. The V gene lost 5 bases and the J gene lost 2 bases, with 5 bases spanning the gap. The CDR3 sequence is 12 residues long. Germline V gives CDR1 SGHTA, CDR2 FQGNSA. CDR3 bases: TGTGCCAGCAGCCCCGACACAGATACGCAGTATTTT. Translated: CASSPDTDTQYF.

V and J are TRBV27 and TRBJ1-2; no clear D gene. Trimming removed 8 bases from V and 6 bases from J, with 16 bases in between. This CDR3 has 13 amino acids. Germline-derived CDR1 and CDR2 are MNHEY and SMNVEV (reference sequence). The CDR3, as DNA: TGTGCCAGCGGAAGCTTAGGGCCAAATGGCTACACCTTC. Encoded protein: CASGSLGPNGYTF.

This clone was detected once. This sample includes further DNA sequences coding for the same CDR3. The genes are TRBV10-1 and TRBJ2-3; 7 nucleotides align to TRBD2. The CDR3 totals 14 residues. The germline CDR1 and CDR2 sequences are WNHNN and SYGVQD (reference sequence). After removal of 2 bases from V and 2 bases from J, the junction contained 1 base not matched to a gene. The CDR3 is CASSEGRVTDTQYF. In nucleotides, the CDR3 is TGCGCCAGCAGTGAGGGGAGGGTCACAGATACGCAGTATTTT.

This rearrangement joins TRBV6-5 to TRBJ1-2; possible D gene TRBD1, 5 bases. From germline, CDR1 is MNHEY and CDR2 SVGAGI. Trimming removed 10 bases at V and 8 bases at J, with 14 bases between. The CDR3 is 11 residues long. DNA for the CDR3: TGTGCCAACTCCCAGGGCGGGGGCTACACCTTC. Encoded protein: CANSQGGGYTF.

The rearrangement joins TRBV28 to TRBJ2-5, with a tentative D call TRBD1 (5 bases). CDR1 is MDHEN, CDR2 SYDVKM, per germline. V lost 7 bases and J lost 9, with 24 bases in between. The CDR3 has 15 residues. Here the CDR3 reads CASTETSSGQGAQYF. CDR3 sequence (DNA): TGTGCCAGCACCGAAACCAGCTCCGGTCAAGGGGCCCAGTACTTC. The whole variable domain, remainder taken from reference TRBV28 and TRBJ2-5, is DVKVTQSSRYLVKRTGEKVFLECVQDMDHENMFWYRQDPGLGLRLIYFSYDVKMKEKGDIPEGYSVSREKKERFSLILESASTNQTSMYLCASTETSSGQGAQYFGPGTRLLVL.

The V call is TRBV5-1, the J call TRBJ2-5; a possible D gene is TRBD2 (6 bases). CDR1 is SGHRS, CDR2 YFSETQ, per germline. CDR3 length: 14 amino acids. Trimming removed 6 bases from V and 5 bases from J, with 17 bases in between. The CDR3 sequence: CASTRLGQVETQYF. The CDR3 bases are TGCGCCAGCACCAGACTAGGACAAGTGGAGACCCAGTACTTC.

The J gene is TRBJ1-3, the V gene TRBV2; D is perhaps TRBD1 (6 bases). V lost 6 bases to trimming and J lost 0 bases, with 15 bases between them. Germline CDR1 reads SNHLY; CDR2 reads FYNNEI. The CDR3 consists of 16 residues. The CDR3 DNA sequence: TGTGCCAGCAGCGATAGACAGGCCCTCTCTGGAAACACCATATATTTT. Encoded protein: CASSDRQALSGNTIYF. The variable domain in full, completed from reference TRBV2 and TRBJ1-3, reads EPEVTQTPSHQVTQMGQEVILRCVPISNHLYFYWYRQILGQKVEFLVSFYNNEISEKSEIFDDQFSVERPDGSNFTLKIRSTKLEDSAMYFCASSDRQALSGNTIYFGEGSWLTVV.

The J gene is TRBJ1-2, the V gene TRBV4-1, with a tentative D call TRBD1 (5 bases). CDR1 and CDR2 (germline): MGHRA, YSYEKL. The CDR3 runs to 14 residues. Trimming pared 0 bases from V and 3 bases from J, leaving 8 bases between. The CDR3 here is CASSQDQGYYGYTF. DNA for the CDR3: TGCGCCAGCAGCCAAGATCAGGGCTACTATGGCTACACCTTC.

The chain has TRBV4-2 and TRBJ2-3, with D unresolved. Trimming shortened V by 0 bases and J by 2 bases, and 6 bases separated the two germline ends. The CDR3 covers 14 residues. Germline V CDR1 and CDR2: LGHNA, YNFKEQ. CDR3 in DNA: TGTGCCAGCAGCCAAGAACTGTTCACAGATACGCAGTATTTT. Its translation is CASSQELFTDTQYF.

The chain couples TRBV2 to TRBJ2-3, with TRBD2 identical over 8 bases. The CDR3 is 14 amino acids. V shed 6 bases and J 5 bases; nucleotides not matched to a gene: 7. Germline CDR1 and CDR2: SNHLY and FYNNEI. The CDR3 spells CASRHPGGKDTQYF. CDR3 nucleotide sequence: TGTGCCAGCAGACACCCGGGGGGGAAAGATACGCAGTATTTT. Supplemented by reference TRBV2 and TRBJ2-3, the full variable domain reads EPEVTQTPSHQVTQMGQEVILRCVPISNHLYFYWYRQILGQKVEFLVSFYNNEISEKSEIFDDQFSVERPDGSNFTLKIRSTKLEDSAMYFCASRHPGGKDTQYFGPGTRLTVL.

The J gene is TRBJ2-2, the V gene TRBV28; 9 positions agree with TRBD1. The V and J ends lost 3 bases and 6 bases, in that order; junction bases with no gene match: 14. This CDR3 has 18 amino acids. Germline V gene lookup returns CDR1 MDHEN and CDR2 SYDVKM. As DNA, the CDR3 is TGTGCCAGCAGTTTCCGGGTCATAGACAGGGGGAATTCCGGGGAGCTGTTTTTT. This gives the protein CASSFRVIDRGNSGELFF.

The chain employs TRBV11-2 and TRBJ2-3; 10 bases fit TRBD1. V shed 1 base and J 3 bases; nucleotides not matched to a gene: 4. This CDR3 comprises 16 residues. Germline V gene lookup returns CDR1 SGHAT and CDR2 FQNNGV. CDR3 nucleotide sequence: TGTGCCAGCAGCTTAGGAGGGGGACAGGGGACAGATACGCAGTATTTT. As protein: CASSLGGGQGTDTQYF.

This clone was observed once. The chain recombines TRBV11-2 with TRBJ2-7, with D perhaps TRBD2 (5 bases). V lost 2 bases and J lost 7, with 12 bases in between. CDR1 is SGHAT and CDR2 is FQNNGV in the germline V gene. The CDR3 sequence is 13 residues long. The CDR3 protein is CASSLLAREEQYF. The CDR3 DNA sequence: TGTGCCAGCAGCTTATTGGCCCGGGAAGAGCAGTACTTC.

The chain has TRBV30 and TRBJ1-6; 12 bases fit TRBD1. V was pared by 7 bases and J by 12 bases, with 7 bases of the junction left unmatched. From germline, CDR1 is GTSNPN and CDR2 SVGIG (reference sequence). This CDR3 has 13 residues. Here the CDR3 DNA reads TGTGCCTCACAGGGACAGGGGGCTGTACCCCTCCACTTT. Protein product: CASQGQGAVPLHF.